This T cell receptor beta chain was sequenced in a study of cytomegalovirus exposure and HLA in healthy donors. Study-wide points: The presence/absence work took it that sequencing depth was about the same across donors.

CDR3 length: 16 amino acids. Germline V gene lookup returns CDR1 SGHAT and CDR2 FQNNGV. Trimming at V came to 7 bases and at J to 8 bases, leaving 15 bases not matched to a gene. Of note for this clone: The antigen remains undetermined.

PCR amplification relied on 60 Vbeta primers (plus 13 Jbeta primers). This table comes from immunoSEQ multiplex PCR, and its TCRdb copy is limited to in-frame clones, with some not included. The table shows around 200,000 clones, with around 77% occurring only once. V usage is TRBV11-2 and J usage is TRBJ1-3; 9 bases map to TRBD1. This receptor was taken from a woman aged 18-29 years in good health and CMV-seronegative. Sequenced: PBMCs. The CDR3 spells CASKDAVGTGLHTIYF. The CDR3 DNA is TGTGCCAGCAAAGACGCGGTGGGGACAGGGTTGCACACCATATATTTT.